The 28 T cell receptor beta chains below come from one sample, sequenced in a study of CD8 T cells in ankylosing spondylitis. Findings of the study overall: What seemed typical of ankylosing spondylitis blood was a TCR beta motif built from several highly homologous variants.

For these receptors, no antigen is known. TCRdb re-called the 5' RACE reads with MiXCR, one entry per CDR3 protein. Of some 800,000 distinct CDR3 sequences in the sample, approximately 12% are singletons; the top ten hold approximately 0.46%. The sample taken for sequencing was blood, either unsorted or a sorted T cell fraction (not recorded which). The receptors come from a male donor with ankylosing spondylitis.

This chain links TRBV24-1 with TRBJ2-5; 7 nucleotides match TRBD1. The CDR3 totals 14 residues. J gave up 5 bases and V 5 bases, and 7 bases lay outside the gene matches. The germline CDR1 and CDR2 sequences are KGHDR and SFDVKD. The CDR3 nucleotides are TGTGCCACCAGTGTTGACAGGGTTGGGGAGACCCAGTACTTC. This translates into CATSVDRVGETQYF.

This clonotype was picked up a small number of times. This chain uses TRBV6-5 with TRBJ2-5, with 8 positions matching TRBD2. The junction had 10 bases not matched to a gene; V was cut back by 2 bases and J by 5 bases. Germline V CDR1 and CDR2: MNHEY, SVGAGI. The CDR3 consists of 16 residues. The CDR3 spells CASSYARGGARETQYF. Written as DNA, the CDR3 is TGTGCCAGCAGTTACGCCCGGGGGGGGGCGCGGGAGACCCAGTACTTC.

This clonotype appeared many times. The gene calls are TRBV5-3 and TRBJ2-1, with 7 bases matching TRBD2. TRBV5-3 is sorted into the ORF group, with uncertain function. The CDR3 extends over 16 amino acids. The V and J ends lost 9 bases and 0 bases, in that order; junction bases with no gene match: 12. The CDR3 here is CATRAGVMSSYNEQFF. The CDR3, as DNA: TGTGCCACCCGGGCGGGGGTCATGAGCTCCTACAATGAGCAGTTCTTC.

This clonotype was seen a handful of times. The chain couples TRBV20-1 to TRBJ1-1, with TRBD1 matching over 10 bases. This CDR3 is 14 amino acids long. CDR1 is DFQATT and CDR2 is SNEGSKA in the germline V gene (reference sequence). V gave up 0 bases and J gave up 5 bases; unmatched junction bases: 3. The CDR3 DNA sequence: TGCAGTGCTAGAGACGACAGGGGGCTAACTGAAGCTTTCTTT. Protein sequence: CSARDDRGLTEAFF.

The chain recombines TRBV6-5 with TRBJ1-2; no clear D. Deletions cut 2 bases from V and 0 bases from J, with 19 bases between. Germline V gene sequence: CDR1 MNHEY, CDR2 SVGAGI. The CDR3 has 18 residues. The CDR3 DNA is TGTGCCAGCAGTTACGGCCGCGGCAGGTCCAGAGCTAACTATGGCTACACCTTC. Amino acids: CASSYGRGRSRANYGYTF.

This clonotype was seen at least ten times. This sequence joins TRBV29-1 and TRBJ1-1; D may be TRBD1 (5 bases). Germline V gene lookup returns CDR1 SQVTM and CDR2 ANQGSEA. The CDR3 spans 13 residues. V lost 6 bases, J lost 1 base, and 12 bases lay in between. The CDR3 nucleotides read TGCAGCGTACAGGACGGGAGGAACACTGAAGCTTTCTTT. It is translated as CSVQDGRNTEAFF.

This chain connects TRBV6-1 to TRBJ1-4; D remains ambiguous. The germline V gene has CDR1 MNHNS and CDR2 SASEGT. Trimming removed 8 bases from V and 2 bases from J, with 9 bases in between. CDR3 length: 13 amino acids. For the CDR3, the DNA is TGTGCCAGCCGGAGCTCGACTAATGAAAAACTGTTTTTT. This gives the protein CASRSSTNEKLFF.

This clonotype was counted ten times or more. The CDR3 sequence: CASSLESGFQEGDTQYF. The CDR3, as DNA: TGTGCCAGCAGCTTAGAGAGCGGTTTCCAAGAGGGAGATACGCAGTATTTT. The V gene is TRBV11-2, the J gene TRBJ2-3; weak D call: TRBD2 (5 bases). The V gene's germline CDR1 is SGHAT and CDR2 FQNNGV. CDR3 size: 17 residues. V lost 0 bases and J 5 bases, leaving 18 bases between the germline ends.

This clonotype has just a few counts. The CDR3 region is CASSLDPGTGANVLTF. The CDR3 DNA follows: TGCGCCAGCAGCTTGGATCCGGGGACTGGGGCCAACGTCCTGACTTTC. The J gene is TRBJ2-6, the V gene TRBV5-1; weak D call: TRBD2 (5 bases). The CDR3 is 16 amino acids. The V end was cut by 0 bases, the J end by 2 bases, with 9 bases between. Germline CDR1 is SGHRS and CDR2 is YFSETQ.

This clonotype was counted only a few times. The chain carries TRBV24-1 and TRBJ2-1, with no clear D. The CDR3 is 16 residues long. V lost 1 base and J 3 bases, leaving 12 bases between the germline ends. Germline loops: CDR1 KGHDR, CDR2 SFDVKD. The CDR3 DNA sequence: TGTGCCACCAGTGATTTAGGACCGTCGGGCTACAATGAGCAGTTCTTC. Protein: CATSDLGPSGYNEQFF.

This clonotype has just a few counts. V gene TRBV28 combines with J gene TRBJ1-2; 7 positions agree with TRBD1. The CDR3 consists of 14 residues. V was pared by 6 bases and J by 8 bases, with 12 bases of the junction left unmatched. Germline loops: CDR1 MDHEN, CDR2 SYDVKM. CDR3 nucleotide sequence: TGTGCCAGCAGACTAGACAGGGATCAATACGGCTACACCTTC. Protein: CASRLDRDQYGYTF.

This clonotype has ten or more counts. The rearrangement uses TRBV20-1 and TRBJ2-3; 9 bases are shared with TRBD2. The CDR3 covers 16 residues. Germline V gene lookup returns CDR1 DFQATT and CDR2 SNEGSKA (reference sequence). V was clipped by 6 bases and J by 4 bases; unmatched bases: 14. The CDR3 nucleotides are TGCAGTGCCGTCCAACCCCTAGCGGGACGGGCAGATACGCAGTATTTT. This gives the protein CSAVQPLAGRADTQYF.

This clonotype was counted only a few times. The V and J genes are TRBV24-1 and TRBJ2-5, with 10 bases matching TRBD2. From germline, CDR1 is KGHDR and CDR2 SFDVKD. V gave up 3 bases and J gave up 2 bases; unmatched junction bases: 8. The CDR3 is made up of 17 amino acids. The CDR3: CATSDPPKAGGQETQYF. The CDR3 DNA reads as TGTGCCACCAGTGATCCCCCAAAAGCGGGAGGGCAAGAGACCCAGTACTTC.

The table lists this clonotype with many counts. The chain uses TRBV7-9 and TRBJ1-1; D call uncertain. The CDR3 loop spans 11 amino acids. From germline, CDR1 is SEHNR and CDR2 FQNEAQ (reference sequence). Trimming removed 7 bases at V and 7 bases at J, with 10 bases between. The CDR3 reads CASTADVEAFF. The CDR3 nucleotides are TGTGCCAGCACCGCGGACGTTGAAGCTTTCTTT. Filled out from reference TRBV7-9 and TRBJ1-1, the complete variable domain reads DTGVSQNPRHKITKRGQNVTFRCDPISEHNRLYWYRQTLGQGPEFLTYFQNEAQLEKSRLLSDRFSAERPKGSFSTLEIQRTEQGDSAMYLCASTADVEAFFGQGTRLTVV.

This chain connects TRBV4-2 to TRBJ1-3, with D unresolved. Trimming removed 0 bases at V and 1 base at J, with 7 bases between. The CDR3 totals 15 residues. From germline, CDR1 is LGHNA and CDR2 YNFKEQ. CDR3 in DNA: TGTGCCAGCAGCCAAGAAACAGTTTCTGGAAACACCATATATTTT. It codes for CASSQETVSGNTIYF.

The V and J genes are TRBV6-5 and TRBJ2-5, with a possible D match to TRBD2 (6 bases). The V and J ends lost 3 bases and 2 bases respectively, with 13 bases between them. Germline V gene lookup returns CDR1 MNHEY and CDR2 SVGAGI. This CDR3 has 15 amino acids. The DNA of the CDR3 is TGTGCCAGCAGTTATTTGGCTAGCGCACAAGAGACCCAGTACTTC. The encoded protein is CASSYLASAQETQYF.

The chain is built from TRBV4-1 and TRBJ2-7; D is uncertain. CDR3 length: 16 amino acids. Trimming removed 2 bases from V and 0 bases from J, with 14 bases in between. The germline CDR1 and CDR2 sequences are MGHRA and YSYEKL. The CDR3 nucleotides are TGCGCCAGCAGCCAACCTAGGGCAGCAAGCTCCTACGAGCAGTACTTC. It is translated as CASSQPRAASSYEQYF.

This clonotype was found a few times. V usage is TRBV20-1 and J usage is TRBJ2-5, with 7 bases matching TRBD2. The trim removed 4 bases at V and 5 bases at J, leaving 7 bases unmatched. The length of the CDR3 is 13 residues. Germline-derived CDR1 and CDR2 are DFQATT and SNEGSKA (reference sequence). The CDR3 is CSAIPDGGETQYF. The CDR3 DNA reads TGCAGTGCTATACCCGACGGGGGGGAGACCCAGTACTTC.

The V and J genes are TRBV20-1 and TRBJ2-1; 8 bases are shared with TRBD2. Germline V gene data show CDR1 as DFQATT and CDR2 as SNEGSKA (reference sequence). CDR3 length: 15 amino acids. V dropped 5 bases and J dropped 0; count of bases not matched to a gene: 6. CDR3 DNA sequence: TGCAGTGCTGCTCCAAGCGGGAGCTCCTACAATGAGCAGTTCTTC. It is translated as CSAAPSGSSYNEQFF.

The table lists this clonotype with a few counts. CDR3 coding DNA: TGTGCCAGCAGCCATGGGACAGGGGGAAGAGGCACTGAAGCTTTCTTT. This codes for CASSHGTGGRGTEAFF. The chain carries TRBV7-2 and TRBJ1-1; 11 bases fit TRBD1. Germline CDR1 SGHTA, CDR2 FQGNSA. V dropped 5 bases and J dropped 4; count of bases not matched to a gene: 9. The CDR3 extends over 16 amino acids.

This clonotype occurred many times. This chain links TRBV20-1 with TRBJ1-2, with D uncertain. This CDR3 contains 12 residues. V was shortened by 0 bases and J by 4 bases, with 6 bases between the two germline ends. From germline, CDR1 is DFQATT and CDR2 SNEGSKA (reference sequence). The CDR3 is CSARERPYGYTF. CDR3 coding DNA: TGCAGTGCTAGAGAGCGGCCCTATGGCTACACCTTC.

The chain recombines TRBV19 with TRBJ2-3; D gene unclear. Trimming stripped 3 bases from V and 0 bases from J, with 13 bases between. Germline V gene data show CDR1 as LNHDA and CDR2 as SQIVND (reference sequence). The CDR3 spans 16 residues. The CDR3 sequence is CASSISSPVSTDTQYF. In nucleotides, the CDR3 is TGTGCCAGTAGTATCTCTTCGCCAGTTAGCACAGATACGCAGTATTTT.

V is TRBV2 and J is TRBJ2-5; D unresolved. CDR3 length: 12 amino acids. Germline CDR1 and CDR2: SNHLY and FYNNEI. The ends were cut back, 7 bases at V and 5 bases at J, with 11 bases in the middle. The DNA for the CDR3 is TGTGCCAGCACCTACTTCGGGGAGACCCAGTACTTC. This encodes CASTYFGETQYF. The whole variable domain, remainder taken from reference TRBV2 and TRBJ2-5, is EPEVTQTPSHQVTQMGQEVILRCVPISNHLYFYWYRQILGQKVEFLVSFYNNEISEKSEIFDDQFSVERPDGSNFTLKIRSTKLEDSAMYFCASTYFGETQYFGPGTRLLVL.

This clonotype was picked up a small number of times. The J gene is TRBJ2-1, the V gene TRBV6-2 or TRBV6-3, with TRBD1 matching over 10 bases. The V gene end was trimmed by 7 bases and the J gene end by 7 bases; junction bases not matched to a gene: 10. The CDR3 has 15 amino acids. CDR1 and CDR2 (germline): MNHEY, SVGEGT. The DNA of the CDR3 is TGTGCCAGCACCCCAGGGGGACAGGGGTGGAATGAGCAGTTCTTC. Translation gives CASTPGGQGWNEQFF.

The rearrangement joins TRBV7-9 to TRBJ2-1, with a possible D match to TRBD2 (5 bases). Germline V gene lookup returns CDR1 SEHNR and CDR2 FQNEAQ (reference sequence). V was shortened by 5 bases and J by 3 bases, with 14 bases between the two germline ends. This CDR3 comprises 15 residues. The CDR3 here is CASSPLPGYYNEQFF. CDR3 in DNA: TGTGCCAGCAGCCCACTACCGGGATACTACAATGAGCAGTTCTTC.

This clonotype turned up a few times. CDR3 loop: CSASASGTYEQYF. The DNA for the CDR3 is TGCAGTGCTAGCGCTAGCGGGACGTACGAGCAGTACTTC. This chain joins TRBV20-1 and TRBJ2-7; 9 bases align to TRBD2. V was clipped by 3 bases and J by 4 bases; unmatched bases: 4. From germline, CDR1 is DFQATT and CDR2 SNEGSKA (reference sequence). The length of the CDR3 is 13 residues.

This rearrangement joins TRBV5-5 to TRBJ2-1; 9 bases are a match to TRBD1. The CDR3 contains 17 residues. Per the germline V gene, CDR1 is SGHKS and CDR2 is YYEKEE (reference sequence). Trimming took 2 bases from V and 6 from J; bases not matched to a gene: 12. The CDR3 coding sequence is TGTGCCAGCAGCTTCGGTTGGAGGACAGGGGCCACCAATGAGCAGTTCTTC. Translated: CASSFGWRTGATNEQFF.

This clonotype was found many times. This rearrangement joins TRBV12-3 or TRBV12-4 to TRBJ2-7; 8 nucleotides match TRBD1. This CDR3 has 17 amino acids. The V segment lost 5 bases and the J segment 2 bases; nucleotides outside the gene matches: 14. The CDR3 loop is CASSTGQGLEKAYEQYF. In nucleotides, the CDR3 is TGTGCCAGCAGTACCGGACAGGGTCTTGAAAAAGCCTACGAGCAGTACTTC.